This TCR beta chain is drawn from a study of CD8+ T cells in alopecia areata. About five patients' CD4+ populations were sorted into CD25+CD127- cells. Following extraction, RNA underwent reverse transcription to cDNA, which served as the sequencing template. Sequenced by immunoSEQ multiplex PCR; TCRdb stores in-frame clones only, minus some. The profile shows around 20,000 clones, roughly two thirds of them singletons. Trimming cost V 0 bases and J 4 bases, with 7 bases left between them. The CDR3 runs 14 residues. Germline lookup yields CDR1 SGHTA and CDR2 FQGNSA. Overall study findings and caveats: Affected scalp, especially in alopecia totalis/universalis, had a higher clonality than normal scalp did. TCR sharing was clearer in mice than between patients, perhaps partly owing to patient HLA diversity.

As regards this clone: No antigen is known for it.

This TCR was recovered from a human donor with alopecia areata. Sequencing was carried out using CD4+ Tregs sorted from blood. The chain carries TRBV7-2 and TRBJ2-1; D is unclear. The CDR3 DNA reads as TGTGCCAGCAGCTTAGCTCCTGGATACAATGAGCAGTTCTTC. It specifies CASSLAPGYNEQFF.